This TCR beta chain derives from a study of T-cell reconstitution after alpha-beta-depleted transplantation in children. Broader study findings: Newly made T cells mostly supplied T-cell counts and diversity one year after transplant. The high TCRbeta diversity at day 60 in some patients came from surviving recipient T cells and thymic progenitors. Several hundred expanded graft clones reportedly supplied alpha-beta T cells about two months after transplant.

This clonotype has at least ten counts. The target antigen is unknown. Trimming shortened V by 2 bases and J by 2 bases, and 8 bases separated the two germline ends. Per germline, CDR1 SGHRS and CDR2 YFSETQ. The CDR3 length is 14 residues. Preparing the TCRbeta library involved the use of unique molecular identifiers. TCRdb re-called the PCR reads with MiXCR, one entry per CDR3 protein. The sample includes hundreds of thousands of distinct CDR3 sequences, under 15% of them seen just once. The V call is TRBV5-1, the J call TRBJ2-1; possibly TRBD2 for D (5 bases). This specimen consisted of PBMCs, obtained before TCRalphabeta/CD19-depleted stem cell transplant. The receptor comes from a girl under 10 years old with congenital amegakaryocytic thrombocytopenia, due to receive a stem cell transplant. The CDR3 DNA reads TGCGCCAGCAGCTTTCCGGGGACCTACAATGAGCAGTTCTTC. Amino acids: CASSFPGTYNEQFF.